These T cell receptor beta chains were read from a single sample in a study of tumor-infiltrating lymphocytes in primary liver carcinoma. TCRdb reprocessed the multiplex PCR reads via MiXCR and lists one record per CDR3 protein. The sample lists almost 200,000 distinct CDR3 sequences, less than 70% occurring once. Sequencing was done on a sample of peripheral blood. The source of these receptors is a woman aged 55-70 years with primary liver carcinoma and hepatitis B virus infection. Both conserved end residues are part of each CDR3.

J | V | CDR3
TRBJ1-1 | TRBV29-1 | CSVEQGARTEAFF
TRBJ2-1 | TRBV24-1 | CATSDSRTRRAYNEQFF
TRBJ2-3 | TRBV6-1 | CASSELAGPTVTDTQYF
TRBJ2-5 | TRBV14 | CANSQIGTQYF
TRBJ1-5 | TRBV5-5 | CASSLGVGRGQLYQPQHF
TRBJ2-3 | TRBV6-5 | CASSRRWREGRGPDTQYF
TRBJ1-1 | TRBV28 | CASIFLQGETEAFF
TRBJ2-7 | TRBV6-6 | CADVGGCSYEQYF
TRBJ2-7 | TRBV7-9 | CASSLSSGTVHEQYF
TRBJ2-1 | TRBV7-8 | CASSLHGSGHYNEQFF
TRBJ2-3 | TRBV5-1 | CASSFVGDTDTQYF
TRBJ2-2 | TRBV7-9 | CASRPSGNSAGELFF
TRBJ2-7 | TRBV7-8 | CASSLTTLSDEQYF
TRBJ2-5 | TRBV28 | CASSPNRAGAETQYF